One sample yielded the 3 T cell receptor beta chains listed below, sequenced in a study of beta chain features in type 1 diabetes. Expressed TCRB transcripts were sequenced after all isolated RNA was converted to cDNA. Sequencing used immunoSEQ multiplex PCR; TCRdb keeps in-frame clones, though not all of them. The repertoire has about 130,000 clones, around 8.7% of them found once; the top ten carry 0.55% to 0.85%. Specimen: central memory CD4+ T cells from blood. These receptors all come from a man younger than 35 in good health.

This clone is a singleton in its sample. This sample also contains other DNA sequences that code for the same CDR3. V usage is TRBV7-2 and J usage is TRBJ2-1; 7 nucleotides line up with TRBD2. CDR3 size: 15 residues. Germline V gene sequence: CDR1 SGHTA, CDR2 FQGNSA. V gave up 0 bases and J gave up 4 bases; unmatched junction bases: 3. Here the CDR3 reads CASSLAGLDYNEQFF. In DNA form, the CDR3 reads TGTGCCAGCAGCTTAGCAGGACTAGATTACAATGAGCAGTTCTTC.

This chain connects TRBV28 to TRBJ1-5; D is uncertain. The germline V gene has CDR1 MDHEN and CDR2 SYDVKM. V was pared by 2 bases and J by 7 bases, with 9 bases between. This CDR3 is built from 13 residues. The CDR3 protein is CASSLRREQPQHF. In DNA form, the CDR3 reads TGTGCCAGCAGTTTACGGAGGGAACAGCCCCAGCATTTT.

This clone was recorded a few times. The CDR3: CASSFQGAKNIQYF. Here the CDR3 DNA reads TGCGCCAGCAGCTTCCAGGGGGCTAAAAACATTCAGTACTTC. The chain links TRBV5-1 to TRBJ2-4; 8 nucleotides line up with TRBD1. Trimming cost V 2 bases and J 4 bases; bases outside gene matches: 2. The CDR3 spans 14 residues. Germline V gene lookup returns CDR1 SGHRS and CDR2 YFSETQ. Based on the CDR3 plus reference TRBV5-1 and TRBJ2-4, the full variable domain is KAGVTQTPRYLIKTRGQQVTLSCSPISGHRSVSWYQQTPGQGLQFLFEYFSETQRNKGNFPGRFSGRQFSNSRSEMNVSTLELGDSALYLCASSFQGAKNIQYFGAGTRLSVL.